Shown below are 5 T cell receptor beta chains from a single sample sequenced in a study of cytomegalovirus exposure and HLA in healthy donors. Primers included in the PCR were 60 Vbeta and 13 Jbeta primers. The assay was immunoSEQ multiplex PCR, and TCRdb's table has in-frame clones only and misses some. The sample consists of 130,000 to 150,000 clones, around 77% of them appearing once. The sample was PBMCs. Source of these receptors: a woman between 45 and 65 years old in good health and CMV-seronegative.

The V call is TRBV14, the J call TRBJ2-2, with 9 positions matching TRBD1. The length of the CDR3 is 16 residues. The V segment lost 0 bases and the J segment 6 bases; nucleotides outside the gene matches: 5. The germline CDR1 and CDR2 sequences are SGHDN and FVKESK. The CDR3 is CASSQEGGQGSGELFF. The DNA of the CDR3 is TGTGCCAGCAGCCAAGAAGGGGGACAGGGTTCCGGGGAGCTGTTTTTT.

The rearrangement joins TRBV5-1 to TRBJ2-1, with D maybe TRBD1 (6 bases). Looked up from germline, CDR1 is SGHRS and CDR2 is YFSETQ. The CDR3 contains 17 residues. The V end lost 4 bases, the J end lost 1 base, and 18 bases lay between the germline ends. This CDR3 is CASSPRAIGTSYNEQFF. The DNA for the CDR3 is TGCGCCAGCAGCCCCCGCGCGATCGGGACATCCTACAATGAGCAGTTCTTC.

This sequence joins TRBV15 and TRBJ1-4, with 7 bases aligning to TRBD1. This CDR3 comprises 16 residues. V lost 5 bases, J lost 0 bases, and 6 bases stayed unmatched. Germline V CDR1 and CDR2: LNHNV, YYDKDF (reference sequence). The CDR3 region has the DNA TGTGCCACCAGCCGGGACAGATCCCCAACTAATGAAAAACTGTTTTTT. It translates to CATSRDRSPTNEKLFF. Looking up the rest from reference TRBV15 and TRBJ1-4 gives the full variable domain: DAMVIQNPRYQVTQFGKPVTLSCSQTLNHNVMYWYQQKSSQAPKLLFHYYDKDFNNEADTPDNFQSRRPNTSFCFLDIRSPGLGDTAMYLCATSRDRSPTNEKLFFGSGTQLSVL.

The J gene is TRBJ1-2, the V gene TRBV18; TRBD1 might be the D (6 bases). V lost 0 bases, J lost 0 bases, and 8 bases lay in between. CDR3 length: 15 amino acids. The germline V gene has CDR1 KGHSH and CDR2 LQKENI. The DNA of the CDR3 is TGTGCCAGCTCACCACCACAGGGAACTAACTATGGCTACACCTTC. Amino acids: CASSPPQGTNYGYTF.

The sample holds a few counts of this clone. The CDR3 bases are TGTGCCAGCAGTGACCTAGCGGGGGGGCATGAGCAGTTCTTC. It is translated as CASSDLAGGHEQFF. The rearrangement joins TRBV6-4 to TRBJ2-1; TRBD2 aligns across 12 bases. The germline CDR1 and CDR2 sequences are MRHNA and SNTAGT. J was trimmed by 8 bases and V by 2 bases; bases with no gene match: 1. This CDR3 is 14 amino acids long.